A selection of T cell receptor beta chains follows, all from one sample in a study of blood T cell repertoires in COVID-19. The repertoire was sequenced with immunoSEQ multiplex PCR; TCRdb's copy has only in-frame clones and lacks some. The sample holds around 280,000 clones, nearly 90% seen once. Material: peripheral blood. The receptors originated from a woman in her twenties or thirties with COVID-19, enrolled during active disease. Both conserved end residues are part of each CDR3. The D gene is left open where the match is weak. Clone size is given for some rows only: seen once, a few or many times, or a class if the clone is expanded.

J gene,V gene,clone size,D gene,CDR3 DNA,CDR3 protein
TRBJ1-1,TRBV6-1,NA,TRBD1,TGTGCCAGCAGTGAAGGGACAGGGGGCATCACTGAAGCTTTCTTT,CASSEGTGGITEAFF
TRBJ2-5,TRBV4-1,NA,TRBD2,TGCGCCAGCAGCCAAGTGGGACTAGCCGAAGAAGAGACCCAGTACTTC,CASSQVGLAEEETQYF
TRBJ1-2,TRBV4-1,NA,NA,TGCGCCAGCAGCCAGTCGAGTGGGCGGGACTATGGCTACACCTTC,CASSQSSGRDYGYTF
TRBJ1-4,TRBV6-5,NA,NA,TGTGCCAGCAGAAAACCGGGAGTTCTTAATGAAAAACTGTTTTTT,CASRKPGVLNEKLFF
TRBJ2-7,TRBV14,NA,TRBD2,TGTGCCAGCAGCCACCCCCGGGACTACATGGCGGAGGAGCAGTACTTC,CASSHPRDYMAEEQYF
TRBJ1-2,TRBV3-1/TRBV3-2,NA,TRBD1,TGTGCCAGCAGCCACCTACAGGGGAACTATGGCTACACCTTC,CASSHLQGNYGYTF
TRBJ1-3,TRBV6-5,NA,NA,TGTGCCAGCAGAGGACAGACCACTGGAAACACCATATATTTT,CASRGQTTGNTIYF
TRBJ1-1,TRBV19,NA,TRBD1,TGTGCCAGTACCGTACGATATCCGGGACAGGGGCTCAGAATGAACACTGAAGCTTTCTTT,CASTVRYPGQGLRMNTEAFF
TRBJ2-2,TRBV27,NA,TRBD1,TGTGCCAGCAGCCCAGTCACCGGGACAGGGGGCTGGGGCGGGGAGCTGTTTTTT,CASSPVTGTGGWGGELFF
TRBJ2-2,TRBV6-1,NA,NA,TGTGCCAGCAGTGAGGCTACAGGGATTTACACCGGGGAGCTGTTTTTT,CASSEATGIYTGELFF
TRBJ1-3,TRBV6-5,NA,TRBD1,TGTGCCAGCAGTCTACAGGGGGTTTTAGGAAACACCATATATTTT,CASSLQGVLGNTIYF
TRBJ2-2,TRBV9,NA,NA,TGTGCCAGCAGCCCTTCTCGACTGAACACCGGGGAGCTGTTTTTT,CASSPSRLNTGELFF
TRBJ2-7,TRBV5-1,once,NA,TGCGCCAGCAGCGCGGCCGGGTCCTACGAGCAGTACTTC,CASSAAGSYEQYF
TRBJ2-7,TRBV19,NA,TRBD2,TGTGCCAGTAGTGCCTCGGGGGGTCTCGACTACGAGCAGTACTTC,CASSASGGLDYEQYF
TRBJ2-3,TRBV18,NA,TRBD2,TGTGCCAGCTCACCAACGGGGGGGCCAGATACGCAGTATTTT,CASSPTGGPDTQYF
TRBJ2-7,TRBV7-9,NA,NA,TGTGCCAGCAGCTTTGCACCAAATGGGCCCTACGAGCAGTACTTC,CASSFAPNGPYEQYF
TRBJ2-7,TRBV9,NA,NA,TGTGCCAGCAGCGGGGCAGGGCTCTACGAGCAGTACTTC,CASSGAGLYEQYF
TRBJ1-4,TRBV5-1,NA,TRBD1,TGCGCCAGCAGCCCCGGACAGGGCGACAATGAAAAACTGTTTTTT,CASSPGQGDNEKLFF
TRBJ1-3,TRBV4-1,once,NA,TGCGCCAGCAGCCAAGAGGGAGGGACTGGAAACACCATATATTTT,CASSQEGGTGNTIYF
TRBJ1-1,TRBV10-3,NA,NA,TGTGCCATCAGTGAGTTGGGGGGTACCACTGAAGCTTTCTTT,CAISELGGTTEAFF
TRBJ2-2,TRBV11-2,NA,NA,TGTGCCAGCAGCTTAGACCGGTACAGGGCCCCCTGGAACACCGGGGAGCTGTTTTTT,CASSLDRYRAPWNTGELFF
TRBJ2-1,TRBV19,NA,NA,TGTGCCAGTAGTATAGATATGGCTAGCGAGCAGTTCTTC,CASSIDMASEQFF
TRBJ2-7,TRBV28,NA,NA,TGTGCCAGCAGTTTGAGGGGGTTGGTCTACGAGCAGTACTTC,CASSLRGLVYEQYF
TRBJ2-1,TRBV7-6,NA,TRBD2,TGTGCCAGCAGCTTCCTGACTAGCGGCTCCTACAATGAGCAGTTCTTC,CASSFLTSGSYNEQFF